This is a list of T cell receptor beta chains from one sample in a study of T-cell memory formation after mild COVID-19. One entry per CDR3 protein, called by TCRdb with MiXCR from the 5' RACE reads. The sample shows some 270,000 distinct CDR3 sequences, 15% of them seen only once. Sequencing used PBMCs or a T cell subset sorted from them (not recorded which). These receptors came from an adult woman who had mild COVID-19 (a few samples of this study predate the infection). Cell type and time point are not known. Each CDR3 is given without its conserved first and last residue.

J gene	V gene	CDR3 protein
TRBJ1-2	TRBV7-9	ASSLAGRTSYT
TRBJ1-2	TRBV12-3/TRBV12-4	ASSQTWVDRRGGYT
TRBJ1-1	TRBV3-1	DSSQGVGRNTEAF
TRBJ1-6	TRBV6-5	ASSFRGQGANSPLH
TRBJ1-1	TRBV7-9	ASSAQGRTEAF
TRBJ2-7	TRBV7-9	ASSTRDGLEQY
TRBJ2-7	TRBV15	ATSTPVGGGAYEQY
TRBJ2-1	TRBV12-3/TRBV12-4	ASSLGLRDHEQF
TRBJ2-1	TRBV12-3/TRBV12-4	ASSLEGSIQSEQF
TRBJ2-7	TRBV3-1	ASSQAGPYEQY
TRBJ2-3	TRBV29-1	SVEGAGYADTQY
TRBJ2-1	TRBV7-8	ASSSGAGNEQF
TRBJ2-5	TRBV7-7	ASSASPRGVRDRGKSYETQY
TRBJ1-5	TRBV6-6	ASSPDGINQPQH
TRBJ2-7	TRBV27	ASSLGPNSYEQY
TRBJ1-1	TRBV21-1	ASSKDKVSISEAF
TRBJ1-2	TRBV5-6	ASSLLGANYGYT
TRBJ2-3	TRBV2	ASKGDSRAKVADTQY
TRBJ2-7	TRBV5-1	ASSSTGNYEQY
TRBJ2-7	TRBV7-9	ASSPNTVLYEQY
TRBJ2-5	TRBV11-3	ASSLGLGHLY
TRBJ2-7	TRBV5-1	ASSLVAGSEQY
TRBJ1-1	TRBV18	ASSPTQTGITEAF
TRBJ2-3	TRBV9	ASSVVGVTDTQY
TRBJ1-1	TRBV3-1	ASISPWNTEAF
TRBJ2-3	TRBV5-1	ASSLGPRTGNTKADTQY
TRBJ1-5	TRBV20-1	SARSTLGRNQPQH
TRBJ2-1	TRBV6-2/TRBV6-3	ASSYVAGGVGEQF
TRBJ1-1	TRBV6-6	ASSRVRDAF
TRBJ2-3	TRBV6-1	AITFMGSDTQY
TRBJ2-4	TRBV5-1	ASSSGSKNIQY
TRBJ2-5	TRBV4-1	ASSQDPGRGQETQY
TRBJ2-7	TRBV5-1	ASSLGTSGEQY
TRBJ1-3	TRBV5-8	ASSSGVVSGSGNTIY
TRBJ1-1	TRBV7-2	ASYRGRTGTEAF
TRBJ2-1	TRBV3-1	ASSPWGTGGSYEQF
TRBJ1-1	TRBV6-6	ASSHRDTEAF
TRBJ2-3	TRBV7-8	ASSLAGVAGVRDTQY
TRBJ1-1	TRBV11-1	ASSPVGRGPNTEAF
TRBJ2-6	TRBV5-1	ASSLGQLSGANVLT
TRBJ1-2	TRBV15	ATSRGGQGATNYGYT
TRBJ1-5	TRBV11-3	ASSLGAGEAQH
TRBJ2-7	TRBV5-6	ASSSLGGAQAYEQY
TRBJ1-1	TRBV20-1	SAIRTGGTEAF
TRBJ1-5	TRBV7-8	ASSSGTRNQPQH
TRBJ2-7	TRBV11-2	ASSSEIGGSEQY
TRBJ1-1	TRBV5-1	DSSLAGARHAF
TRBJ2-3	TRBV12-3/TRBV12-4	ASKPGQHTDTQY
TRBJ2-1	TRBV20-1	SASRGEWDEQF